These 4 T cell receptor beta chains share one sample of origin, sequenced in a study of CD4 and CD8 cells across lung adenocarcinoma regions. TCRdb re-derived calls from the PCR reads in MiXCR, one entry per CDR3 protein. The sample carries roughly 11,000 distinct CDR3 sequences, approximately 49% recorded once. Specimen: CD8+ T cells from the center of a lung tumor. The receptor set was obtained from a female donor with lung adenocarcinoma. The CD4 and CD8 labels of this study may be unreliable.

The CDR3 DNA reads TGTGCCAGCAGCGCCCTGGGACAGGGCCACACAGATACGCAGTATTTT. It specifies CASSALGQGHTDTQYF. The genes are TRBV9 and TRBJ2-3; 9 bases agree with TRBD1. The CDR3 spans 16 residues. Trimming cost V 3 bases and J 2 bases; bases outside gene matches: 7. Germline lookup yields CDR1 SGDLS and CDR2 YYNGEE.

V gene TRBV7-2 combines with J gene TRBJ2-3, with a tentative D call TRBD2 (7 bases). Judging by the DNA end, TRBJ2-7 fits better; the J call may be wrong. CDR1 is SGHTA, CDR2 FQGNSA, per germline. The CDR3 has 16 amino acids. Here the CDR3 DNA reads TGTGCCAGCAGCTCTGGCCCCGGGGGGCCGAAAGATACGCAGTACTTC. Translation gives CASSSGPGGPKDTQYF.

Concerning this clonotype: No conserved phenylalanine or tryptophan ends this CDR3, so it is likely a read error. The chain joins TRBV6-1 to TRBJ2-1; D not resolved. The V and J ends lost 1 base and 6 bases respectively, with 4 bases between them. This CDR3 region has 12 residues. CDR1 is MNHNS and CDR2 is SASEGT in the germline V gene. CDR3 sequence (DNA): TGTGCCAGCAGTGAAGTAGGCAATGAGCAGTTCTTG. It yields the protein CASSEVGNEQFL.

This rearrangement joins TRBV4-1 to TRBJ2-3, with 9 bases matching TRBD2. CDR3 length: 16 residues. CDR1 is MGHRA and CDR2 is YSYEKL in the germline V gene. J gave up 6 bases and V 4 bases, and 11 bases lay outside the gene matches. The chain's CDR3 is CASSLPQAGGQDTQYF. The CDR3 bases are TGCGCCAGCAGCCTACCGCAGGCGGGGGGGCAGGATACGCAGTATTTT.